This T cell receptor (beta chain) is from a study of blood T cells in healthy people across ages. Findings and limits, study-wide: It was held that the diversity estimates obtained from one million T cells were underestimates.

With respect to this clonotype: Its antigen is as yet unknown.

A second roughly 7 to 12 cycle PCR used barcoded and J-beta primers. TCRdb reprocessed the 5' RACE reads with MiXCR, giving one entry per CDR3 protein. The sample includes about 500,000 distinct CDR3 sequences, around 24% of them seen just once. CDR1 is SGDLS and CDR2 is YYNGEE in the germline V gene. V shed 4 bases and J 9 bases; nucleotides not matched to a gene: 6. The CDR3 extends over 15 amino acids. This sample was also put to use in a study of T cells of mothers and their children. That investigation notes: Every mother produced more than 9.5 million TCR beta CDR3 reads, whereas every child provided roughly 3 million.

The origin of this receptor is a boy between 10 and 17 years old in good health. The chain combines TRBV9 with TRBJ2-1; 14 nucleotides line up with TRBD2. What was sequenced was blood. The CDR3 DNA reads as TGTGCCAGCAGCTCGGGACTAGCGGGAGAGGGTGAGCAGTTCTTC. Translating it yields CASSSGLAGEGEQFF. The full variable domain, its missing parts supplied by reference TRBV9 and TRBJ2-1, is DSGVTQTPKHLITATGQRVTLRCSPRSGDLSVYWYQQSLDQGLQFLIQYYNGEERAKGNILERFSAQQFPDLHSELNLSSLELGDSALYFCASSSGLAGEGEQFFGPGTRLTVL.